Listed below are T cell receptor beta chains from one sample, sequenced in a study of human T cells and chemical hapten exposure. Using its own MiXCR run on the RACE reads, TCRdb lists one record per CDR3 protein. This table holds fewer than 200,000 distinct CDR3 sequences, more than 20% found once. This specimen consisted of whole blood, obtained in connection with sensitization to the hapten diphenylcyclopropenone (DPC). Receptors were obtained from a woman aged 50 to 60 with alopecia areata. Some clones in this sample may be carry-over from other donors' samples. CDR3s include the opening cysteine and the closing phenylalanine or tryptophan. D genes are given only for firm matches. Clone size is not always given. Where it is, it says once, few, many or a class for expanded clones.

V	D	J	size	length	CDR3	DNA
TRBV9	.	TRBJ1-2	.	16	CASSVFGVGGGYGYTF	TGTGCCAGCAGCGTATTTGGGGTCGGAGGGGGCTATGGCTACACCTTC
TRBV24-1	TRBD2	TRBJ2-1	.	15	CATSAQLAGGHEQFF	TGTGCCACCAGTGCGCAACTAGCGGGAGGCCACGAGCAGTTCTTC
TRBV4-2	.	TRBJ2-4	few	15	CASSQVARGKNIQYF	TGTGCCAGCAGCCAAGTGGCAAGGGGCAAAAACATTCAGTACTTC
TRBV29-1	.	TRBJ2-1	few	15	CSVDRGVVDGSEQFF	TGCAGCGTTGACAGGGGGGTCGTGGACGGGAGTGAGCAGTTCTTC
TRBV27	TRBD2	TRBJ2-1	.	16	CASSSLSGSVYNEQFF	TGTGCCAGCAGTTCCCTCAGCGGGAGTGTTTACAATGAGCAGTTCTTC
TRBV29-1	TRBD2	TRBJ2-7	.	16	CSVEGGTSGRAYEQYF	TGCAGCGTTGAAGGGGGGACTAGCGGGAGGGCCTACGAGCAGTACTTC
TRBV29-1	.	TRBJ2-2	.	12	CSVSEGAGELFF	TGCAGCGTTAGTGAGGGGGCCGGGGAGCTGTTTTTT
TRBV7-9	.	TRBJ2-7	few	15	CASSNEGEPPYEQYF	TGTGCCAGCAGCAACGAGGGTGAACCACCCTACGAGCAGTACTTC
TRBV2	TRBD1	TRBJ1-1	.	16	CASSRDRGRVFTEAFF	TGTGCCAGCAGTCGAGACAGGGGGCGAGTGTTCACTGAAGCTTTCTTT
TRBV29-1	.	TRBJ2-2	few	10	CSPSPGELFF	TGCAGCCCCTCCCCCGGGGAGCTGTTTTTT
TRBV7-8	TRBD2	TRBJ2-5	few	15	CASSPGGTSRETQYF	TGTGCCAGCAGCCCGGGAGGGACTAGCAGAGAGACCCAGTACTTC
TRBV24-1	TRBD1	TRBJ2-2	.	17	CATSDSDRGKVGGELFF	TGTGCCACCAGTGATTCCGACAGGGGAAAAGTGGGCGGGGAGCTGTTTTTT
TRBV7-2	.	TRBJ2-3	.	15	CASSLVARLRDTQYF	TGTGCCAGCAGCTTAGTAGCGCGACTTAGAGATACGCAGTATTTT
TRBV29-1	.	TRBJ1-5	.	12	CSVGGVNQPQHF	TGCAGCGTTGGGGGAGTGAATCAGCCCCAGCATTTT
TRBV10-1	TRBD1	TRBJ2-7	few	15	CASSPGTGGYGEQYF	TGCGCCAGCAGCCCCGGGACAGGGGGTTATGGCGAGCAGTACTTC
TRBV9	.	TRBJ1-3	many	15	CASSVGAFSGNTIYF	TGTGCCAGCAGCGTAGGGGCATTCTCTGGAAACACCATATATTTT